Below are 4 T cell receptor beta chains sequenced from a single sample in a study of blood T cells in healthy people across ages. Primers used in a second PCR of roughly 7 to 12 cycles were a sample-barcoded 5' primer and a J-beta primer mix. TCRdb re-derived calls from the 5' RACE reads in MiXCR, one entry per CDR3 protein. The data show under 850,000 distinct CDR3 sequences, with 36% seen just once and 10% to 15% held by the top ten. Sequencing was carried out using blood. The receptors originated from a man between 18 and 29 years old in good health.

This clonotype has just a few counts. V usage is TRBV7-2 and J usage is TRBJ2-3; 8 positions match TRBD2. Germline V CDR1 and CDR2: SGHTA, FQGNSA. V shed 4 bases and J 3 bases; nucleotides not matched to a gene: 12. The CDR3 length is 17 residues. CDR3 in amino acids: CASSWHPQRGSTDTQYF. Here the CDR3 DNA reads TGTGCCAGCAGCTGGCACCCCCAGCGGGGGTCAACAGATACGCAGTATTTT.

This sequence joins TRBV7-9 and TRBJ1-2; D is perhaps TRBD1 (5 bases). Germline V gene data show CDR1 as SEHNR and CDR2 as FQNEAQ (reference sequence). This CDR3 has 13 amino acids. V was shortened by 3 bases and J by 3 bases, with 8 bases between the two germline ends. The CDR3 reads CASSFSTDYGYTF. CDR3 sequence (DNA): TGTGCCAGCAGCTTCTCGACAGACTATGGCTACACCTTC.

This clonotype was observed a single time. The V gene is TRBV21-1, the J gene TRBJ1-6; the table's D call of TRBD1 was not tested on the DNA. TRBV21-1 is deemed a pseudogene. This CDR3 comprises 22 residues. The CDR3 bases are TGTGCCAGCAGCTTCCAGACAGGGGCGGCCGTTCCACTCCAACTCTATAATTCACCCCTCCACTTT. Protein: CASSFQTGAAVPLQLYNSPLHF.

This clonotype was detected a few times. The chain links TRBV5-1 to TRBJ2-3; D may be TRBD1 (6 bases). Germline CDR1 reads SGHRS; CDR2 reads YFSETQ. V lost 1 base and J 1 base, leaving 10 bases between the germline ends. The CDR3 spans 15 residues. This chain's CDR3 is CASSLMTGGTDTQYF. In DNA form, the CDR3 reads TGCGCCAGCAGCTTGATGACAGGAGGCACAGATACGCAGTATTTT.